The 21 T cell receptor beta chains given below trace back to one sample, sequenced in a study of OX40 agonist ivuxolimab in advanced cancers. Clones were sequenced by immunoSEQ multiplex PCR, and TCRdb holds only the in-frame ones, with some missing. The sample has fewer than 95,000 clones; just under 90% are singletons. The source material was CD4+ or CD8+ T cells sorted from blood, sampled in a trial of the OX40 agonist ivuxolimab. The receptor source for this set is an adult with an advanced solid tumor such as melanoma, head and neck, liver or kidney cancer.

Here the CDR3 DNA reads TGTGCCAGCAGTTTGGACACTAGCGACGAGCAGTACTTC. It specifies CASSLDTSDEQYF. V and J are TRBV27 and TRBJ2-7, with 7 bases fitting TRBD2. The CDR3 totals 13 residues. The junction had 4 bases not matched to a gene; V was cut back by 3 bases and J by 5 bases. Germline V gives CDR1 MNHEY, CDR2 SMNVEV (reference sequence).

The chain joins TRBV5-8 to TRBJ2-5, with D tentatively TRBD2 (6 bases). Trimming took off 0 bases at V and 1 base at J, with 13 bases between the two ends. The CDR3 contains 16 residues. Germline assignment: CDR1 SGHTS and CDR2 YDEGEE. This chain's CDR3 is CASSLAPGEGQETQYF. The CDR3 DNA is TGTGCCAGCAGCTTGGCACCGGGAGAGGGCCAAGAGACCCAGTACTTC. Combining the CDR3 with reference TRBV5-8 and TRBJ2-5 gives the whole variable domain EAGVTQSPTHLIKTRGQQATLRCSPISGHTSVYWYQQALGLGLQFLLWYDEGEERNRGNFPPRFSGRQFPNYSSELNVNALELEDSALYLCASSLAPGEGQETQYFGPGTRLLVL.

CDR3 loop: CASSQGTSRSEQFF. Here the CDR3 DNA reads TGTGCCAGCAGCCAAGGGACTAGCCGCAGTGAGCAGTTCTTC. V gene TRBV7-3 combines with J gene TRBJ2-1; 9 bases map to TRBD2. CDR3 length: 14 residues. From germline, CDR1 is SGHTA and CDR2 FQGTGA. The J segment lost 9 bases and the V segment lost 5 bases, leaving 8 bases of the junction unmatched.

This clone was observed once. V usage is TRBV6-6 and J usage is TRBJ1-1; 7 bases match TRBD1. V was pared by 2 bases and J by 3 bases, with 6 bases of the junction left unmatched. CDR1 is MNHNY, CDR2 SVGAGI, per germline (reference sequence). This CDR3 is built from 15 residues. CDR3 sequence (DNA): TGTGCCAGCAGTTACCTCGACAGGGACCACACTGAAGCTTTCTTT. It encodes CASSYLDRDHTEAFF.

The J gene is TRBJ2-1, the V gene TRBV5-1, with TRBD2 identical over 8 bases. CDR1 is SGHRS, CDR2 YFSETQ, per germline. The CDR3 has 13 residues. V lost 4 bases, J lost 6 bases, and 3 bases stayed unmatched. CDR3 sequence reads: CASSGGLVNEQFF. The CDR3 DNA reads TGCGCCAGCAGCGGGGGACTAGTCAATGAGCAGTTCTTC.

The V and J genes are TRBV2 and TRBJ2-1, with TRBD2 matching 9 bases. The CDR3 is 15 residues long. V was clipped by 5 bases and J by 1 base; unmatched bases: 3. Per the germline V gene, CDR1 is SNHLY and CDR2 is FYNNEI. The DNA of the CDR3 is TGTGCCAGCAGTCCCCTAGCGGGGTCCTACAATGAGCAGTTCTTC. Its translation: CASSPLAGSYNEQFF.

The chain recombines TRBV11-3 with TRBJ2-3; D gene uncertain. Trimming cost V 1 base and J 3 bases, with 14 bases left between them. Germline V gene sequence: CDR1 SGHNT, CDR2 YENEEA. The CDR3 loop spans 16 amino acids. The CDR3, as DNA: TGTGCCAGCAGCTTAGCCCGGGCCGGACGTACAGATACGCAGTATTTT. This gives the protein CASSLARAGRTDTQYF.

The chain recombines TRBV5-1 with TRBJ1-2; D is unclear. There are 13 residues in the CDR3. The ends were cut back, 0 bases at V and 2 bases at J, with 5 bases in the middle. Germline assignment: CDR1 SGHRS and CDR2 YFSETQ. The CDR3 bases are TGCGCCAGCAGCTTGGGACCCAACTATGGCTACACCTTC. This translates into CASSLGPNYGYTF.

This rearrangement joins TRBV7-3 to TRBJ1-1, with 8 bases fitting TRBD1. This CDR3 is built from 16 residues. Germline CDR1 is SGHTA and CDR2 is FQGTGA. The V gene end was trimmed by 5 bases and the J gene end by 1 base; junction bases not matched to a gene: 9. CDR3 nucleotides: TGTGCCAGCAGCCCGGCAAACAGGGGGAGGAACACTGAAGCTTTCTTT. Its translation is CASSPANRGRNTEAFF.

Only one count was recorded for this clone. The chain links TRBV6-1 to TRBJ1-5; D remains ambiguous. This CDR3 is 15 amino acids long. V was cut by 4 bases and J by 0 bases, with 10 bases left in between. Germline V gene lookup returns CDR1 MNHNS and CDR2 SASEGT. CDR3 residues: CASSAAQTSNQPQHF. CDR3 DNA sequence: TGTGCCAGCAGTGCCGCACAGACTAGCAATCAGCCCCAGCATTTT.

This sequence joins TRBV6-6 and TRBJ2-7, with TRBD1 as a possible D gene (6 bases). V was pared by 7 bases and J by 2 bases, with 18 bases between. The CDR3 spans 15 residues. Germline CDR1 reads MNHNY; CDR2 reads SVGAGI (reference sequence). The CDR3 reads CASIKLQGFAYEQYF. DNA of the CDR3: TGTGCCAGCATCAAATTACAGGGCTTCGCCTACGAGCAGTACTTC.

The CDR3 loop is CASKEAPNTEAFF. CDR3 sequence (DNA): TGCGCCAGCAAAGAAGCTCCGAACACTGAAGCTTTCTTT. The gene calls are TRBV5-1 and TRBJ1-1; D is uncertain. The CDR3 is made up of 13 amino acids. Germline CDR1 SGHRS, CDR2 YFSETQ. The V end lost 6 bases, the J end lost 1 base, and 10 bases lay between the germline ends.

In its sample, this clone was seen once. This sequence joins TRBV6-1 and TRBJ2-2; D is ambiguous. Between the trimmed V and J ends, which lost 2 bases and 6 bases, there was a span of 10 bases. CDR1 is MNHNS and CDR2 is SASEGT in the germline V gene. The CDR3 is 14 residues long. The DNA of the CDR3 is TGTGCCAGCAGTGAATTGTTCGATTCCGGGGAGCTGTTTTTT. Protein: CASSELFDSGELFF.

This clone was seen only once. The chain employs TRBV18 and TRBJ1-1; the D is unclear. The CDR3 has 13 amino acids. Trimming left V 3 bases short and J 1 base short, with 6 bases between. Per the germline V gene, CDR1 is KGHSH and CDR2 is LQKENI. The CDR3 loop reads CASSPERNTEAFF. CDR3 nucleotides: TGTGCCAGCTCACCCGAGAGGAACACTGAAGCTTTCTTT.

CDR3 in DNA: TGTGCCAGCAGGCTACTAGCGGGACCTTACAATGAGCAGTTCTTC. Its protein is CASRLLAGPYNEQFF. V gene TRBV28 combines with J gene TRBJ2-1; TRBD2 matches at 10 bases. The junction had 6 bases not matched to a gene; V was cut back by 6 bases and J by 4 bases. Germline V gives CDR1 MDHEN, CDR2 SYDVKM. The CDR3 contains 15 residues. Variable domain in full (rest from reference TRBV28 and TRBJ2-1): DVKVTQSSRYLVKRTGEKVFLECVQDMDHENMFWYRQDPGLGLRLIYFSYDVKMKEKGDIPEGYSVSREKKERFSLILESASTNQTSMYLCASRLLAGPYNEQFFGPGTRLTVL.

CDR3 in amino acids: CASRTAHQPQHF. DNA of the CDR3: TGTGCCAGTCGCACAGCCCATCAGCCCCAGCATTTT. The chain joins TRBV28 to TRBJ1-5; D gene ambiguous. Deletions cut 9 bases from V and 5 bases from J, with 11 bases between. The CDR3 sequence is 12 residues long. The germline V gene has CDR1 MDHEN and CDR2 SYDVKM.

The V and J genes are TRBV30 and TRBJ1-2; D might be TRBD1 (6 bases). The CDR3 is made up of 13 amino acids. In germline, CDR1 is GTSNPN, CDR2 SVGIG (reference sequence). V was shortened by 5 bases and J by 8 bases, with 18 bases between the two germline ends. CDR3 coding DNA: TGTGCCTGGGGAATCGACAGGCAAGGGGGCTACACCTTC. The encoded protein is CAWGIDRQGGYTF.

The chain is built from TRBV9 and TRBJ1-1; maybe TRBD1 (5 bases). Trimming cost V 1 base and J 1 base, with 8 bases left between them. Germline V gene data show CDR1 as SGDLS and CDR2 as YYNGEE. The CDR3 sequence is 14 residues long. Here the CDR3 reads CASSVYGGNTEAFF. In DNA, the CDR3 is TGTGCCAGCAGCGTATATGGGGGGAACACTGAAGCTTTCTTT. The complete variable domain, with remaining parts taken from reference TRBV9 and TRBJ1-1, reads DSGVTQTPKHLITATGQRVTLRCSPRSGDLSVYWYQQSLDQGLQFLIQYYNGEERAKGNILERFSAQQFPDLHSELNLSSLELGDSALYFCASSVYGGNTEAFFGQGTRLTVV.

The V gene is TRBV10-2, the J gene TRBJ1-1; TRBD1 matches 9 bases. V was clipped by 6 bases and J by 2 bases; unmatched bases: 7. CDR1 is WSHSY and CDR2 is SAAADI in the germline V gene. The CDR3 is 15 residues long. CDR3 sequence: CASSAHRGLNTEAFF. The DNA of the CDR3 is TGCGCCAGCAGCGCACACAGGGGGCTTAACACTGAAGCTTTCTTT.

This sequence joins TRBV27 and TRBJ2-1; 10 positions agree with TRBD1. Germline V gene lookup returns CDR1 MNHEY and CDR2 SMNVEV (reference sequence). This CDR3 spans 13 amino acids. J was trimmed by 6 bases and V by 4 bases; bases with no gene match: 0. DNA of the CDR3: TGTGCCAGCAGTTGGACAGGGGGCAATGAGCAGTTCTTC. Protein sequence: CASSWTGGNEQFF.

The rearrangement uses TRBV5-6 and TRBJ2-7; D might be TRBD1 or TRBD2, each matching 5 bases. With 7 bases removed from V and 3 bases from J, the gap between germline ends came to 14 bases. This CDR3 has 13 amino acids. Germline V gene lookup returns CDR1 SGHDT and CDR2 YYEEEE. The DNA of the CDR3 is TGTGCCAGCGGCACTAGGGGATACTACGAGCAGTACTTC. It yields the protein CASGTRGYYEQYF.